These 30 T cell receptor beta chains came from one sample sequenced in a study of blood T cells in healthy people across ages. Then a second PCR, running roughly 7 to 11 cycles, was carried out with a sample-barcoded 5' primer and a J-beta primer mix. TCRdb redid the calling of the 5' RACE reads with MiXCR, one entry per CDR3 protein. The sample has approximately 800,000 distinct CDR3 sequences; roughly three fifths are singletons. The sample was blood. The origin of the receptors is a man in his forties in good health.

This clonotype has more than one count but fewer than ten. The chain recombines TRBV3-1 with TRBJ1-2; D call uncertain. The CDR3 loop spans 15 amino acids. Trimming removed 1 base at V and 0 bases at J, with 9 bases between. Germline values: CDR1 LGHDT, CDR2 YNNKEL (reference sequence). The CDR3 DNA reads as TGTGCCAGCAGCCAAGGGAACAGCGCTAACTATGGCTACACCTTC. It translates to CASSQGNSANYGYTF.

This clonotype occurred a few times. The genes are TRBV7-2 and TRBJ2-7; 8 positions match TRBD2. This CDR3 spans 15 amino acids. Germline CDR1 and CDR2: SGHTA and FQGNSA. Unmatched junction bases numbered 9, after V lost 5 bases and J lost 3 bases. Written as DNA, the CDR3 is TGTGCCAGCAGCCAAGTCACTAGCGGATACTACGAGCAGTACTTC. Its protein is CASSQVTSGYYEQYF.

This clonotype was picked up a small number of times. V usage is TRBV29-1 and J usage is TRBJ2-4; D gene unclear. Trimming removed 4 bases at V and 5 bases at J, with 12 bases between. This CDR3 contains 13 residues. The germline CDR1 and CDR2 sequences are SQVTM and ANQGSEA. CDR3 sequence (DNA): TGCAGCGTTGTTAGGTTACCCCAAAACATTCAGTACTTC. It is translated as CSVVRLPQNIQYF.

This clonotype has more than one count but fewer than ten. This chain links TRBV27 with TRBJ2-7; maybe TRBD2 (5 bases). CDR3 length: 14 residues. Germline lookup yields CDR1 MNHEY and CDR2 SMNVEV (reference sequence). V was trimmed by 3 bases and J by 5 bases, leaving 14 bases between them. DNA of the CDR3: TGTGCCAGCAGTTTTCTGAGGGTAACGGACGAGCAGTACTTC. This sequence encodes CASSFLRVTDEQYF.

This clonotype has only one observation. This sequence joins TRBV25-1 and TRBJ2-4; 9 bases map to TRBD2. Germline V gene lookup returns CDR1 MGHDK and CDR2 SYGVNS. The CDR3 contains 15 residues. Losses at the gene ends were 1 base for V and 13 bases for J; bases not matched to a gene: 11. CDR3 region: CASSESLAGVYGQYF. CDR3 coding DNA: TGTGCCAGCAGTGAATCCTTAGCGGGAGTGTACGGGCAGTACTTC. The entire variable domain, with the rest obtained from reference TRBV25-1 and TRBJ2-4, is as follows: EADIYQTPRYLVIGTGKKITLECSQTMGHDKMYWYQQDPGMELHLIHYSYGVNSTEKGDLSSESTVSRIRTEHFPLTLESARPSHTSQYLCASSESLAGVYGQYFGAGTRLSVL.

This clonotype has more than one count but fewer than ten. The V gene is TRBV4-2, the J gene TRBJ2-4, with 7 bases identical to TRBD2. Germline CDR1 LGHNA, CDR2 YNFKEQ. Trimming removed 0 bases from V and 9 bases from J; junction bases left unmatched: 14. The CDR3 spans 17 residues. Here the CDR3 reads CASSQDWLGTTISIQYF. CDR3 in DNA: TGTGCCAGCAGCCAAGACTGGCTGGGGACTACGATTAGCATTCAGTACTTC.

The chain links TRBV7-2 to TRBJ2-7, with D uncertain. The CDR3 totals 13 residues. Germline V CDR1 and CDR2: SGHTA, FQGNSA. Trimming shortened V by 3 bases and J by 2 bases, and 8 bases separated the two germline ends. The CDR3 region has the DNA TGTGCCAGCAGCTTTGACGGAGCCTACGAGCAGTACTTC. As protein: CASSFDGAYEQYF.

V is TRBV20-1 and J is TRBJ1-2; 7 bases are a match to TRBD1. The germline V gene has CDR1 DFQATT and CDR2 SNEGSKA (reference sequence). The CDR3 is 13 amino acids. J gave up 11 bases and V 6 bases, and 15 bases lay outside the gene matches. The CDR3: CSAQGGRREEYTF. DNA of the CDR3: TGCAGTGCCCAGGGGGGCCGCAGGGAGGAATACACCTTC.

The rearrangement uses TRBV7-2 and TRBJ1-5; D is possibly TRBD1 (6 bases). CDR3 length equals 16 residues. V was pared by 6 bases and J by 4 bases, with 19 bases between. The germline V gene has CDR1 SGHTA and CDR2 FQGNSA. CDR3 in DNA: TGTGCCAGCAGTTTAAGAGGGGGGACGGTGAATCAGCCCCAGCATTTT. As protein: CASSLRGGTVNQPQHF.

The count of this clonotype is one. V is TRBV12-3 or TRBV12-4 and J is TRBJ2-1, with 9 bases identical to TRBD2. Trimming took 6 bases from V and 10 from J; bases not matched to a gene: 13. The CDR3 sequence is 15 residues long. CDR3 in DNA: TGTGCCAGCAGCTCTTGGACGAGCGGGAGGCACGAGCAGTTCTTC. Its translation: CASSSWTSGRHEQFF.

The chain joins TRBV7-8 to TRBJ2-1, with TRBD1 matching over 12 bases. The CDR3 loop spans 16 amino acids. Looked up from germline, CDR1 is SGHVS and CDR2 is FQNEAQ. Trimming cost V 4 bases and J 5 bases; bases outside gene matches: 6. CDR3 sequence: CASSSPGQGANNEQFF. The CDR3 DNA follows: TGTGCCAGCAGCTCCCCGGGACAGGGGGCGAACAATGAGCAGTTCTTC.

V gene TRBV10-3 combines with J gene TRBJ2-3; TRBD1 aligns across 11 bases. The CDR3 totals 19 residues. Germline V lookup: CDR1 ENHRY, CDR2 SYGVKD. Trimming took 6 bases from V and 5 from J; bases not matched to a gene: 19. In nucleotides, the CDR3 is TGTGCCATCAGCGCCGGGACAGGGGGTCGGTTGGAGGGTCAAGATACGCAGTATTTT. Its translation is CAISAGTGGRLEGQDTQYF.

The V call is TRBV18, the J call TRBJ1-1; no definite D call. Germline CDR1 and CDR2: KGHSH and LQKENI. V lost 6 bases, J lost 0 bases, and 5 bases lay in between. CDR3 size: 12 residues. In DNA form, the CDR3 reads TGTGCCAGCTCCCCAATGAACACTGAAGCTTTCTTT. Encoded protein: CASSPMNTEAFF.

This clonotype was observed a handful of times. The chain's CDR3 is CASSLRASRNTEAFF. The CDR3 DNA follows: TGTGCCAGCAGCTTACGAGCGTCCCGGAACACTGAAGCTTTCTTT. The V call is TRBV7-3, the J call TRBJ1-1; D uncertain. V dropped 2 bases and J dropped 1 base, with 11 bases sitting between them. The CDR3 has 15 amino acids. The germline V gene encodes CDR1 SGHTA and CDR2 FQGTGA.

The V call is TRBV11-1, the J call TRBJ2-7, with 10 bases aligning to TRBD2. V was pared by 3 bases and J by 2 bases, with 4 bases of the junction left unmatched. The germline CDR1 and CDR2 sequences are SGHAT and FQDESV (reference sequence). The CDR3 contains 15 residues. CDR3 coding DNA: TGTGCCAGCAGCTTTGGACTAGCGGACACCTACGAGCAGTACTTC. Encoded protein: CASSFGLADTYEQYF.

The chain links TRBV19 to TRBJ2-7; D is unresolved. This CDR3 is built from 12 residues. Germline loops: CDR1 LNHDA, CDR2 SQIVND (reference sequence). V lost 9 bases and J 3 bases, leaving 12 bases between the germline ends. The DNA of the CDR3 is TGTGCCAGGACAACGCTACTCTACGAGCAGTACTTC. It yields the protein CARTTLLYEQYF.

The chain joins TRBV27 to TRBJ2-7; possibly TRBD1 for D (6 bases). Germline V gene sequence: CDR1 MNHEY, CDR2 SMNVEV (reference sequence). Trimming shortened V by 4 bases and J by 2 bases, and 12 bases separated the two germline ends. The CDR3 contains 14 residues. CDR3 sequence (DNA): TGTGCCAGCAGTTGGGGGCCGGGTACCTACGAGCAGTACTTC. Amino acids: CASSWGPGTYEQYF.

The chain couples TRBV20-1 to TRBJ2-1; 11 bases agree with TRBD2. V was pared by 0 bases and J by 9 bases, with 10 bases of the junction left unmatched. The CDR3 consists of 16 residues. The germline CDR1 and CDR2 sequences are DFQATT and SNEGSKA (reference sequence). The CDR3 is CSARDRLAGGTGEQFF. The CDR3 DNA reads TGCAGTGCTAGAGATAGGCTAGCGGGAGGCACCGGTGAGCAGTTCTTC.

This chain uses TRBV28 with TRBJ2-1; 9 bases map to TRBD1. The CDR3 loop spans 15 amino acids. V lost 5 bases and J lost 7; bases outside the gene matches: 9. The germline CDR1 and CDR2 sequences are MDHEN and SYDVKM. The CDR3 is CASSPMTGTGNEQFF. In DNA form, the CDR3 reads TGTGCCAGCAGTCCGATGACAGGGACAGGGAATGAGCAGTTCTTC. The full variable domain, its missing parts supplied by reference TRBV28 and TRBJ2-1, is DVKVTQSSRYLVKRTGEKVFLECVQDMDHENMFWYRQDPGLGLRLIYFSYDVKMKEKGDIPEGYSVSREKKERFSLILESASTNQTSMYLCASSPMTGTGNEQFFGPGTRLTVL.

The CDR3 protein is CASSVEGFRTDTQYF. The DNA of the CDR3 is TGTGCCAGCAGCGTAGAGGGTTTTCGCACAGATACGCAGTATTTT. The chain combines TRBV9 with TRBJ2-3; unclear D gene. With 0 bases removed from V and 1 base from J, the gap between germline ends came to 9 bases. This CDR3 has 15 residues. Germline lookup yields CDR1 SGDLS and CDR2 YYNGEE.

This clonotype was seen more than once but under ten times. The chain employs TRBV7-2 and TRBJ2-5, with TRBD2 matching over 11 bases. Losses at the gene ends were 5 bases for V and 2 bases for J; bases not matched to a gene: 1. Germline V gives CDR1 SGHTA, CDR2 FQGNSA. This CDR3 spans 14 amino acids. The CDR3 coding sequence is TGTGCCAGCAGCCGGACTAGCGGGCAAGAGACCCAGTACTTC. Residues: CASSRTSGQETQYF.

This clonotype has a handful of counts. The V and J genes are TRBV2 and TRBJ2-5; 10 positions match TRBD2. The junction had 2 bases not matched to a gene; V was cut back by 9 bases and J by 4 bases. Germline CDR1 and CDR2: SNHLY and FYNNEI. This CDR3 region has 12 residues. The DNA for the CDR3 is TGTGCCAGTTGGACTAGCGGAGAGACCCAGTACTTC. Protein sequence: CASWTSGETQYF. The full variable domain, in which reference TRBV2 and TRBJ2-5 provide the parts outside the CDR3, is EPEVTQTPSHQVTQMGQEVILRCVPISNHLYFYWYRQILGQKVEFLVSFYNNEISEKSEIFDDQFSVERPDGSNFTLKIRSTKLEDSAMYFCASWTSGETQYFGPGTRLLVL.

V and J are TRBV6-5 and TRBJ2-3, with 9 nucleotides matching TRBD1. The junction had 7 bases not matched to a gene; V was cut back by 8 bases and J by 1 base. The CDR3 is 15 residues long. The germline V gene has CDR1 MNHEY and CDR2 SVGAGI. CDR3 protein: CASSWTGVGTDTQYF. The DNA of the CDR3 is TGTGCCAGCTCCTGGACAGGGGTAGGCACAGATACGCAGTATTTT.

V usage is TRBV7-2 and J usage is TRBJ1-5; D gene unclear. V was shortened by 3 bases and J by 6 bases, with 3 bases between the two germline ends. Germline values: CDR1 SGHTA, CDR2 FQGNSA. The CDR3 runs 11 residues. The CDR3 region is CASSFCQPQHF. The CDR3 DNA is TGTGCCAGCAGCTTTTGTCAGCCCCAGCATTTT.

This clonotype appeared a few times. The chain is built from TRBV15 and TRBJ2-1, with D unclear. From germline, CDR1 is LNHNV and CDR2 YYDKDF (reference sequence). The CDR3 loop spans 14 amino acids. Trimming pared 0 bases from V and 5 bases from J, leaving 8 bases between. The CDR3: CATSRDKVDNEQFF. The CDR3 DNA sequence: TGTGCCACCAGCAGAGATAAGGTGGACAATGAGCAGTTCTTC.

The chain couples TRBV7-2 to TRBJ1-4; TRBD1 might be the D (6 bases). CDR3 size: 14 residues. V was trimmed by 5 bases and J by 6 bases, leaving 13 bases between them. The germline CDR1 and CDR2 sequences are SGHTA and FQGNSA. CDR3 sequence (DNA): TGTGCCAGCAGCCCTCAGAGGGGGGATGAAAAACTGTTTTTT. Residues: CASSPQRGDEKLFF. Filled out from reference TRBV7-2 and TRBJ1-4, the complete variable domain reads GAGVSQSPSNKVTEKGKDVELRCDPISGHTALYWYRQSLGQGLEFLIYFQGNSAPDKSGLPSDRFSAERTGGSVSTLTIQRTQQEDSAVYLCASSPQRGDEKLFFGSGTQLSVL.

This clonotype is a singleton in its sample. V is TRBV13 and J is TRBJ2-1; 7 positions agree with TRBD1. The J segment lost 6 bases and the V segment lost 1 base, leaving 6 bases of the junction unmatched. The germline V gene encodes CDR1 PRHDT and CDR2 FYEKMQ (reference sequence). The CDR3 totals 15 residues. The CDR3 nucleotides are TGTGCCAGCAGCTTAGCCGTGGGACAGTTCAATGAGCAGTTCTTC. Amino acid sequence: CASSLAVGQFNEQFF.

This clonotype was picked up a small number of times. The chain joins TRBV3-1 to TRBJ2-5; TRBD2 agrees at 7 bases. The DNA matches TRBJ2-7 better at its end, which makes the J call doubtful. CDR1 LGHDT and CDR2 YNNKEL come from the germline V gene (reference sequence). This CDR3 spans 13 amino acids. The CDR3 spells CASTNKGGSEQYF. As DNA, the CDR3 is TGTGCCAGCACCAACAAGGGAGGGTCCGAGCAGTACTTC.

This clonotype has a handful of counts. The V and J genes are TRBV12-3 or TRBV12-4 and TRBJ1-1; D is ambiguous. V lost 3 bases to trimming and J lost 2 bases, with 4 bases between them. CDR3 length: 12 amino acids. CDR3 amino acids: CASSFTNTEAFF. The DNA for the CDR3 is TGTGCCAGCAGTTTTACCAACACTGAAGCTTTCTTT.

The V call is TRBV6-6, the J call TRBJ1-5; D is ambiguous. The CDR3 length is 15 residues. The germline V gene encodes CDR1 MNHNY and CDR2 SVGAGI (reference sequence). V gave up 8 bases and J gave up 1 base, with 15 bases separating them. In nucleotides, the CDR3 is TGTGCCAGCTCGGTCGAGGGCATGAGCAATCAGCCCCAGCATTTT. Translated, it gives CASSVEGMSNQPQHF.